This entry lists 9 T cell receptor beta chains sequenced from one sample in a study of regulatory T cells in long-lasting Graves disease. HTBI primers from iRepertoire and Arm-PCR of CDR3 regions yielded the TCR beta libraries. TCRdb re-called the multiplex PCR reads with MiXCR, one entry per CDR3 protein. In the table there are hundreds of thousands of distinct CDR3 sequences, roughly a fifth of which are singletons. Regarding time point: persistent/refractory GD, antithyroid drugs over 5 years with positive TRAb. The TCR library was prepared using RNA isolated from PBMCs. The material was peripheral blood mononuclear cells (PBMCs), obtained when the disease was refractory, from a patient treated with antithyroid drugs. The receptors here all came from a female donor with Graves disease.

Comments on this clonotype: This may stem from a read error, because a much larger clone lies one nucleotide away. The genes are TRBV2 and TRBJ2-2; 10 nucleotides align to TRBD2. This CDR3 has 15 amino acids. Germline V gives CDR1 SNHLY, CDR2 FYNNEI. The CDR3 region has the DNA TGTGCCAGCAGGAGCGGGAGGGCGAACACCAGGGAGCTGTTTTTT. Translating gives CASRSGRANTRELFF.

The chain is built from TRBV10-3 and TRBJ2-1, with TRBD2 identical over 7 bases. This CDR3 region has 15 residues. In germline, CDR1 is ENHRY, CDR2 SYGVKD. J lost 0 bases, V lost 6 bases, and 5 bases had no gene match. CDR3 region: CAIRGGGASYNEQFF. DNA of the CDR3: TGTGCCATCAGGGGCGGGGGAGCCTCCTACAATGAGCAGTTCTTC.

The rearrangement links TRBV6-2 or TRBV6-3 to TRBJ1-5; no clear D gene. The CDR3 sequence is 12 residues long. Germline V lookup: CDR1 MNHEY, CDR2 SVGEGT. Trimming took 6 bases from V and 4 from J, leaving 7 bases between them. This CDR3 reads CASSNINQPQHF. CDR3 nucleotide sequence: TGTGCCAGCAGCAATATAAATCAGCCCCAGCATTTT.

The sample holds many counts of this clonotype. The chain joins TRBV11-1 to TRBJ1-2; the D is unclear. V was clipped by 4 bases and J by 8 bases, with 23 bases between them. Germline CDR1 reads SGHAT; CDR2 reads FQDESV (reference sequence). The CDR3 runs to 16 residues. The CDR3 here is CASSSRTTTKGAGYTF. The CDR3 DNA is TGTGCCAGCAGCTCGCGAACCACTACAAAGGGAGCCGGCTACACCTTC.

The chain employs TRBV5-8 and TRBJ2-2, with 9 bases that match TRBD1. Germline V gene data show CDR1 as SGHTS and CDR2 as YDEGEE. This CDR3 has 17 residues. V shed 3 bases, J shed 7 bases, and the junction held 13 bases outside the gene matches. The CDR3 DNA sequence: TGTGCCAGCAGCTGGGCTACACGAACAGGGGGCGGCGGGGAGCTGTTTTTT. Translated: CASSWATRTGGGGELFF.

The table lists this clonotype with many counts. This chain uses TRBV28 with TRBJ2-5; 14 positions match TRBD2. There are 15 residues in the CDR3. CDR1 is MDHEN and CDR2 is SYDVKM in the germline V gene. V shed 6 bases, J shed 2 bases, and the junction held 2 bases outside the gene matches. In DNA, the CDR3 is TGTGCCAGCAGCCGACTAGCGGGGGGGCAAGAGACCCAGTACTTC. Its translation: CASSRLAGGQETQYF.

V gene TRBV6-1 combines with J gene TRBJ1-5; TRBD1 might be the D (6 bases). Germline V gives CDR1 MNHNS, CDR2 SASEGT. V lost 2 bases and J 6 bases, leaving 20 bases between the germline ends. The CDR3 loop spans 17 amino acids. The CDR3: CASSEPDGPGAGQPQHF. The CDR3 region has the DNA TGTGCCAGCAGTGAACCGGACGGGCCAGGGGCGGGTCAGCCCCAGCATTTT.

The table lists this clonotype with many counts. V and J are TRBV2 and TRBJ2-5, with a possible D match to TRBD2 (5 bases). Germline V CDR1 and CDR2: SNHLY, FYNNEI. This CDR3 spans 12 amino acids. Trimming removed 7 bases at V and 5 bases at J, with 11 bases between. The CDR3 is CASTFGGETQYF. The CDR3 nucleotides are TGTGCCAGCACTTTCGGCGGGGAGACCCAGTACTTC.

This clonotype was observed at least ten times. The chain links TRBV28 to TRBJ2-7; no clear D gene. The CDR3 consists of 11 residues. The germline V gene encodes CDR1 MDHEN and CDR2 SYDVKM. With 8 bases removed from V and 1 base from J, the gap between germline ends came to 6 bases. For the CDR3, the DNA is TGTGCCAGCCGAGGTTCCTACGAGCAGTACTTC. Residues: CASRGSYEQYF.